These 7 T cell receptor beta chains were all obtained from the same sample, sequenced in a study of CD8 T cells in ankylosing spondylitis (dated by TCRdb to about 2017). The library was generated by 5' RACE. Data came from an Illumina HiSeq 2500. The raw public reads went through TCRdb reprocessing: fastp at Q25, MiXCR clone calling, in-frame beta chains kept. Rows with a matching CDR3 protein are joined into one entry that keeps the most common DNA and genes. The sample table shows about 200,000 distinct CDR3 sequences, and more than 10% are seen once. The leading ten clones occupy 16% of the sample. The specimen was blood, either unsorted or a sorted T cell fraction (not recorded which). Every receptor here comes from a male donor with ankylosing spondylitis or in good health (not recorded which).

This clonotype was detected a few times. The chain uses TRBV5-4 and TRBJ2-1; D may be TRBD2 (6 bases). The V and J ends lost 3 bases and 3 bases respectively, with 16 bases between them. The length of the CDR3 is 16 residues. CDR1 SGHNT and CDR2 YYREEE come from the germline V gene (reference sequence). The chain's CDR3 is CASSSEGTPDYNEQFF. The CDR3 DNA follows: TGTGCCAGCAGCTCAGAGGGGACTCCCGACTACAATGAGCAGTTCTTC.

The chain recombines TRBV6-1 with TRBJ2-7; TRBD1 aligns across 11 bases. This CDR3 contains 13 residues. Germline values: CDR1 MNHNS, CDR2 SASEGT. Losses at the gene ends were 8 bases for V and 2 bases for J; bases not matched to a gene: 2. DNA for the CDR3: TGTGCCAGCGGACAGGGGGCTCCCTACGAGCAGTACTTC. Its translation is CASGQGAPYEQYF.

V is TRBV2 and J is TRBJ2-7; 7 nucleotides align to TRBD2. The CDR3 totals 16 residues. J gave up 4 bases and V 0 bases, and 9 bases lay outside the gene matches. Germline-derived CDR1 and CDR2 are SNHLY and FYNNEI. The CDR3 DNA reads as TGTGCCAGCAGTGAAGCTGTGCGGGAGATAACTTACGAGCAGTACTTC. Encoded protein: CASSEAVREITYEQYF.

This clonotype was detected only a few times. This chain joins TRBV4-2 and TRBJ2-1; D is uncertain. The CDR3 covers 14 residues. Germline CDR1 and CDR2: LGHNA and YNFKEQ. Deletions cut 1 base from V and 6 bases from J, with 10 bases between. The CDR3 bases are TGTGCCAGCAGCCAAGGGGCTACCCCCAATGAGCAGTTCTTC. This encodes CASSQGATPNEQFF.

In DNA form, the CDR3 reads TGCAGTGCTAGAGATCGAGGTGGCTATGGCTACACCTTC. Translated, it gives CSARDRGGYGYTF. The V gene is TRBV20-1, the J gene TRBJ1-2; D gene unclear. CDR1 is DFQATT and CDR2 is SNEGSKA in the germline V gene (reference sequence). The CDR3 has 13 amino acids. The V and J ends lost 0 bases and 4 bases respectively, with 9 bases between them.

This chain links TRBV7-9 with TRBJ2-7, with 12 bases aligning to TRBD1. The germline V gene has CDR1 SEHNR and CDR2 FQNEAQ (reference sequence). Germline trimming cut 3 bases from V and 6 bases from J; bases unmatched to any gene: 6. This CDR3 comprises 15 residues. This chain's CDR3 is CASSFPGQGAIEQYF. CDR3 nucleotide sequence: TGTGCCAGCAGCTTCCCGGGACAGGGGGCCATCGAGCAGTACTTC.

The V and J genes are TRBV11-2 and TRBJ2-1; maybe TRBD2 (7 bases). V was cut by 1 base and J by 4 bases, with 23 bases left in between. The germline V gene encodes CDR1 SGHAT and CDR2 FQNNGV. This CDR3 comprises 19 residues. The CDR3 region has the DNA TGTGCCAGCAGCTTAGGGGGCGCGGGAGAAGGGGGATTATACAATGAGCAGTTCTTC. Translation: CASSLGGAGEGGLYNEQFF.